This T cell receptor beta chain emerged from a study of blood T cell repertoires in COVID-19. Clones were sequenced by immunoSEQ multiplex PCR, and TCRdb holds only the in-frame ones, with some missing. The data hold around 400,000 clones, with roughly 89% observed a single time. The sample taken for sequencing was PBMCs or T cells enriched from blood (not recorded which). The origin of this receptor is a woman in her 30s who had recovered from COVID-19.

The CDR3 nucleotides are TGTGCCTGGGAAAAACAGGGCTTAGAAGCTTTCTTT. Encoded protein: CAWEKQGLEAFF. The chain couples TRBV30 to TRBJ1-1; D is possibly TRBD1 (6 bases). V lost 5 bases to trimming and J lost 8 bases, with 15 bases between them. There are 12 residues in the CDR3. Germline V gene sequence: CDR1 GTSNPN, CDR2 SVGIG (reference sequence).